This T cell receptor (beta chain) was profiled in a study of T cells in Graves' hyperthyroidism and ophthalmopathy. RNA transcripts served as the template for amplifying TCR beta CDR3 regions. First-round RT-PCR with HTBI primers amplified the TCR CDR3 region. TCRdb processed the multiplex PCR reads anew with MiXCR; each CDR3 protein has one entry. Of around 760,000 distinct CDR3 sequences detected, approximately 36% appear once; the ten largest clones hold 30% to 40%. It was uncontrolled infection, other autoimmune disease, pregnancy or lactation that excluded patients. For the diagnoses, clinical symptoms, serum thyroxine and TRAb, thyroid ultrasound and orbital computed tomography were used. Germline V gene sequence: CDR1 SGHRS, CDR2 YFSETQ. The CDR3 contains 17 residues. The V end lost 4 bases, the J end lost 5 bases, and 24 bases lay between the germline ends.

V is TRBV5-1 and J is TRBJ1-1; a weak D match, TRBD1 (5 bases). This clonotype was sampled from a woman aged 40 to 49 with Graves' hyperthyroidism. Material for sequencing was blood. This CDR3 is CASSPTEAGTVSTEAFF. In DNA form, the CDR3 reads TGCGCCAGCAGCCCTACCGAGGCCGGGACTGTCAGTACTGAAGCTTTCTTT.